The entry that follows covers one T cell receptor (beta chain) sequence. Per the original methods: Amplified reference gene primers provided the basis for estimating nucleated cell counts. Method: immunoSEQ multiplex PCR; TCRdb's copy keeps in-frame clones and lacks some. That table is the source of V, J and clone size, and D and trimming were worked out from the DNA. The table records approximately 230,000 clones, 70% to 90% of them present only once. This sample is part of a study of blood T cell repertoires in COVID-19. Study as a whole: The origin of the acute and convalescent COVID-19 samples was the United States, Italy and Spain. The analysed material was cDNA or gDNA that came from T cells, B-cell-depleted T cells, or PBMCs.

The CDR3 has 13 amino acids. V lost 0 bases and J lost 3, with 3 bases in between. Germline CDR1 and CDR2: SGHTA and FQGNSA. The chain uses TRBV7-2 and TRBJ2-1; D gene ambiguous. This sequence was found in a young man with active or convalescent COVID-19. Sequenced sample: peripheral blood. CDR3 sequence reads: CASSLAYYNEQFF. The DNA of the CDR3 is TGTGCCAGCAGCTTAGCCTACTACAATGAGCAGTTCTTC.